This T cell receptor beta chain emerged from a study of T cell changes during pregnancy in multiple sclerosis. Produced via immunoSEQ multiplex PCR; TCRdb's table is partial and in-frame only. The sample lists 100,000 or so clones, about 91% occurring once. Germline V gives CDR1 SGHTA, CDR2 FQGTGA. V lost 0 bases, J lost 7 bases, and 9 bases lay in between. This CDR3 spans 13 amino acids. Sequenced here: peripheral blood, sampled in the second trimester of pregnancy. This receptor was taken from a female donor with multiple sclerosis, enrolled in a pregnancy study. The genes are TRBV7-3 and TRBJ1-2, with D perhaps TRBD1 (5 bases). CDR3 sequence reads: CASSLTRTGGYTF. The CDR3 bases are TGTGCCAGCAGCTTAACTCGCACAGGTGGCTACACCTTC.